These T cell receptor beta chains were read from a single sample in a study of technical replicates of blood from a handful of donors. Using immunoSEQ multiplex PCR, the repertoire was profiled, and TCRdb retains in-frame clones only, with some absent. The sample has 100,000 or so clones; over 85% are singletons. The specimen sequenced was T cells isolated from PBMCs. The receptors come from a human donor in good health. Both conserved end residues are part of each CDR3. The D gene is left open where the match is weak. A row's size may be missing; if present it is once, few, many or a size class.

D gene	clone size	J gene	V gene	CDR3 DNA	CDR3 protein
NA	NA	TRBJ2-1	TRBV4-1	TGCGCCAGCAAGGGCGGGGTCTACAATGAGCAGTTCTTC	CASKGGVYNEQFF
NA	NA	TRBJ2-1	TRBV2	TGTGCCAGCAGTGAATGGACTTTTGAGCAGTTCTTC	CASSEWTFEQFF
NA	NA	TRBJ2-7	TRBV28	TGTGCCAGCAGGCCTACAGGGTTCTCCTCCTACGAGCAGTACTTC	CASRPTGFSSYEQYF
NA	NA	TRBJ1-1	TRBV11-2	TGTGCCAGCAGCTTAGCGGCCGGGGGGATGAACACTGAAGCTTTCTTT	CASSLAAGGMNTEAFF
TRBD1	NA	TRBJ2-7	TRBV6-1	TGTGCCAGCAGCGAGACAGGGAACGAGCAGTACTTC	CASSETGNEQYF
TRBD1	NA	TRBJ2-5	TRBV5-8	TGTGCCAGCAGCTTTGGGACAGGGGGGTCAGAGACCCAGTACTTC	CASSFGTGGSETQYF
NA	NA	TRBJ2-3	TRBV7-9	TGTGCCAGCAGCAGCTTAGGCGGGACCGGGAACCCCGTTGGGTATTTT	CASSSLGGTGNPVGYF
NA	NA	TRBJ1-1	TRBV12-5	TGTGCTAGTGCTCCCAACTCGCACCTTGAAGCTTTCTTT	CASAPNSHLEAFF
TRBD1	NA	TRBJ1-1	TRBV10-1	TGCGCCAGCAGTGACTACCGACAGGGGTTTTATGAAGCTTTCTTT	CASSDYRQGFYEAFF
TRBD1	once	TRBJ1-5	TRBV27	TGTGCCAGCAGTTTCACAGGGGGCAATCAGCCCCAGCATTTT	CASSFTGGNQPQHF
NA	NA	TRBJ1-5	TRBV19	TGTGCCAGTAGTATAACACAGGGACCTAATCAGCCCCAGCATTTT	CASSITQGPNQPQHF
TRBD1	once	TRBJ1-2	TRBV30	TGTGCCTGGAGTGTGGGACAGGGGATGGTTGGCTACACCTTC	CAWSVGQGMVGYTF
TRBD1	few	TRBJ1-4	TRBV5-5	TGTGCCAGCAGCCCAGGGACAGACCAGGTTCAGGGTAATGAAAAACTGTTTTTT	CASSPGTDQVQGNEKLFF
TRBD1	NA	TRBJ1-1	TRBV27	TGTGCCAGCAGAATGACAGGGACTGAAGCTTTCTTT	CASRMTGTEAFF
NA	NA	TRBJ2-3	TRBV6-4	TGTGCCAGCAGTGATTGGCCGTTACCCCCAGGGGATACGCAGTATTTT	CASSDWPLPPGDTQYF
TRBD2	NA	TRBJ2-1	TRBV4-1	TGCGCCAGCAGCCCGAGGACTAGAGAAAAGAATGAGCAGTTCTTC	CASSPRTREKNEQFF
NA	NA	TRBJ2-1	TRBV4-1	TGCGCCAGCAGCCAAGGGAATTTGGCGGAGAGGCTTTACAATGAGCAGTTCTTC	CASSQGNLAERLYNEQFF
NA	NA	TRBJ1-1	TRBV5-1	TGCGCCAGCAGAGATCAGGGGAACACTGAAGCTTTCTTT	CASRDQGNTEAFF
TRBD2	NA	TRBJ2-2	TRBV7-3	TGTGCCAGCAGCTCTCTGGCGGGGGACGGGGAGCTGTTTTTT	CASSSLAGDGELFF
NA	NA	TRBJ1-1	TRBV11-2	TGTGCCAGCAGCCAGCAGGGTACTGAAGCTTTCTTT	CASSQQGTEAFF
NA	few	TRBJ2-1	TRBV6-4	TGTGCCAGCAGTGAAGGGGGGGAAGGATGGGACAATGAGCAGTTCTTC	CASSEGGEGWDNEQFF
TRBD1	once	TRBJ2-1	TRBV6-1	TGTGCCAGCAGCCACACAGGGGGAGGCTACAATGAGCAGTTCTTC	CASSHTGGGYNEQFF
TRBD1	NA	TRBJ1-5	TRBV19	TGTGCCAGTAGTATAAGTAACAGGGGCGATCAGCCCCAGCATTTT	CASSISNRGDQPQHF
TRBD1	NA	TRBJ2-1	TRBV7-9	TGTGCCAGCAGCTACATTACAGGGGGTTACAATGAGCAGTTCTTC	CASSYITGGYNEQFF
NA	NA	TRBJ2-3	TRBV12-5	TGTGCTAGTGGCCGGGATAGCACAGATACGCAGTATTTT	CASGRDSTDTQYF
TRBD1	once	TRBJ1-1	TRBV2	TGTGCCAGCAGGGAAGGGACAGGCAACACTGAAGCTTTCTTT	CASREGTGNTEAFF
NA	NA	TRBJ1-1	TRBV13	TGTGCCAGCAGCTCGCCTCTCTCCGGTGTTTGTTTCTTT	CASSSPLSGVCFF
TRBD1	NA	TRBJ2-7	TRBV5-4	TGTGCCAGCAGCTTAGGGGGCAGTAGCTACGAGCAGTACTTC	CASSLGGSSYEQYF
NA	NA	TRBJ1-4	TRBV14	TGTGCCAGCAGCCAAGATAAACGGGGTCGGGAAAAACTGTTTTTT	CASSQDKRGREKLFF
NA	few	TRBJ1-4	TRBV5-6	TGTGCCAGCAGCTCTTTTAGGACAGCTGTTACAACTAATGAAAAACTGTTTTTT	CASSSFRTAVTTNEKLFF
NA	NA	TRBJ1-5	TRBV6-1	TGTGCCAGCAGTACCCGGGGAGGGGGCAATCAGCCCCAGCATTTT	CASSTRGGGNQPQHF